A selection of T cell receptor beta chains follows, all from one sample in a study of blood T cell repertoires in COVID-19. Method: immunoSEQ multiplex PCR; TCRdb's copy keeps in-frame clones and lacks some. The top ten clones hold 3% to 3.5% of a sample with about 520,000 clones, 70% to 90% of them seen once. The sequenced sample consisted of peripheral blood. These receptors were obtained from a human donor in a cohort sampled during active COVID-19. CDR3s include the opening cysteine and the closing phenylalanine or tryptophan. The D gene is left open where the match is weak. Size is stated for part of the rows, as once, few or many counts, or as a class when the clone is expanded.

>TRBV6-5|TRBD1|NA|TRBJ1-1
TGTGCCAGCAGCCCCACGAGACAGGGTAACACTGAAGCTTTCTTT
CASSPTRQGNTEAFF
>TRBV28|NA|once|TRBJ1-3
TGTGCCAGCAGTCCCCGGGACACCATATATTTT
CASSPRDTIYF
>TRBV4-1|TRBD2|NA|TRBJ2-7
TGCGCCAGCAGCCTCGGGACTAGCGGGCGAAACGAGCAGTACTTC
CASSLGTSGRNEQYF
>TRBV9|TRBD1|NA|TRBJ2-3
TGTGCCAGCAGCGAGAGGACAGGACGCACGACAGATACGCAGTATTTT
CASSERTGRTTDTQYF
>TRBV7-2|NA|NA|TRBJ2-2
TGTGCCAGCAGCTTAGATTTCTCCGGGGAGCTGTTTTTT
CASSLDFSGELFF
>TRBV7-3|NA|NA|TRBJ1-1
TGTGCCAGCAGCTTATTAGCGATGAACACTGAAGCTTTCTTT
CASSLLAMNTEAFF
>TRBV11-2|TRBD2|NA|TRBJ2-5
TGTGCCAGCAGCTCACTTAGCGGGAGTGTGGAAGAGACCCAGTACTTC
CASSSLSGSVEETQYF
>TRBV10-3|NA|few|TRBJ2-7
TGTGCCACCCGGGACTACGAGCAGTACTTC
CATRDYEQYF
>TRBV6-1|NA|NA|TRBJ2-7
TGTGCCAGCAGTGAAACGTGGCAGTACGAGCAGTACTTC
CASSETWQYEQYF
>TRBV27|NA|NA|TRBJ2-5
TGTGCCAGCAGCCGTAATACGGCTCGTGCAGGCTTAGAGACCCAGTACTTC
CASSRNTARAGLETQYF
>TRBV28|NA|NA|TRBJ2-7
TGTGCCAGCAGTAGGACGCCACAGGGTATCGGCTACGAGCAGTACTTC
CASSRTPQGIGYEQYF
>TRBV4-3|TRBD2|NA|TRBJ2-3
TGCGCCAGCAGCCAAGATCGGGGCGCGGGAGCCCTGAGCGCAGATACGCAGTATTTT
CASSQDRGAGALSADTQYF
>TRBV5-6|NA|NA|TRBJ1-5
TGTGCCAGCAGCCCGGTCCAATGGCCCCAGCATTTT
CASSPVQWPQHF
>TRBV6-2/TRBV6-3|TRBD2|NA|TRBJ2-2
TGTGCCAGCAGTTACTCAGTTCGACTAGCGGAAAATTCGAACACCGGGGAGCTGTTTTTT
CASSYSVRLAENSNTGELFF
>TRBV7-8|NA|NA|TRBJ1-2
TGTGCCAGCAGCGTTGGACTGGTCGGCTACACCTTC
CASSVGLVGYTF
>TRBV27|NA|NA|TRBJ2-1
TGTGCCAGCAGTTTATTTCAGGGTAGGAATGAGCAGTTCTTC
CASSLFQGRNEQFF
>TRBV15|NA|NA|TRBJ2-3
TGTGCCGTCGGACAGCACCCAGATACGCAGTATTTT
CAVGQHPDTQYF
>TRBV19|NA|NA|TRBJ1-5
TGTGCCAGTAGTATAGGGCAAGTTCTTCAGCCCCAGCATTTT
CASSIGQVLQPQHF
>TRBV24-1|NA|NA|TRBJ2-7
TGTGCCACCAGTGCCGCCTCCCGGGACTCCTACGAGCAGTACTTC
CATSAASRDSYEQYF
>TRBV19|TRBD1|NA|TRBJ1-2
TGTGCCAGTAGTACCGGTGGACAGGGGGGGAACTATGGCTACACCTTC
CASSTGGQGGNYGYTF
>TRBV7-2|TRBD1|NA|TRBJ2-2
TGTGCCAGCAGCTTAGTTCAGACAGGGGGCACCGGGGAGCTGTTTTTT
CASSLVQTGGTGELFF
>TRBV19|TRBD1|NA|TRBJ1-5
TGTGCCAGTAGTATATTGGGACAGAATCAGCCCCAGCATTTT
CASSILGQNQPQHF
>TRBV19|TRBD1|NA|TRBJ2-2
TGTGCCAGTTCGACAGGGGTGAATGCCGGGGAGCTGTTTTTT
CASSTGVNAGELFF
>TRBV25-1|NA|many|TRBJ1-3
TGTGCCAGCAGTCCCAACTTCAGAGGAGGAAACACCATATATTTT
CASSPNFRGGNTIYF
>TRBV19|NA|NA|TRBJ2-7
TGTGCCAGTAGCCCTGGACAGCCCTACGAGCAGTACTTC
CASSPGQPYEQYF
>TRBV7-2|TRBD1|NA|TRBJ2-2
TGTGCCAGCAGCCGGGACAGGGGGAACACCGGGGAGCTGTTTTTT
CASSRDRGNTGELFF
>TRBV18|NA|once|TRBJ1-1
TGTGCCAGCTCACCGATGGCCGAAGCTTTCTTT
CASSPMAEAFF
>TRBV7-6|NA|NA|TRBJ2-2
TGTGCCAGCAGCTTAGAGTCGCGTTTCACCGGGGAGCTGTTTTTT
CASSLESRFTGELFF
>TRBV6-2/TRBV6-3|TRBD1|NA|TRBJ2-3
TGTGCCAGCAGTTCCCGGACAGGGTTTGAAGATACGCAGTATTTT
CASSSRTGFEDTQYF
>TRBV21-1|NA|once|TRBJ2-3
TGTGCCAGCTGTTCCCCTCTAGAGACTAGCGGGAGGGCCGGCACAGATACGCAGTATTTT
CASCSPLETSGRAGTDTQYF
>TRBV27|TRBD2|NA|TRBJ2-1
TGTGCCAGCAGACTAGCGGACCACTACAATGAGCAGTTCTTC
CASRLADHYNEQFF
>TRBV5-5|TRBD1|NA|TRBJ1-2
TGTGCCAGCAGCCAACAGGGGGCGCAGTATGGCTACACCTTC
CASSQQGAQYGYTF
>TRBV11-3|TRBD2|NA|TRBJ2-3
TGTGCCAGCAGCTTGGGGGGACCTAGCGGGGATACGCAGTATTTT
CASSLGGPSGDTQYF
>TRBV7-3|TRBD2|NA|TRBJ2-1
TGTGCCAGCAGCTTGGTACTAGCGGGAGGGCTCAATGAGCAGTTCTTC
CASSLVLAGGLNEQFF
>TRBV15|NA|NA|TRBJ2-3
TGTGCCACCAGCAGAGATTTCGGAGTGGAGAGGGGGACAGATACGCAGTATTTT
CATSRDFGVERGTDTQYF
>TRBV28|NA|NA|TRBJ2-3
TGTGCCAGCAGTTTAAGGAACAGGGGGGGCGAGGATACGCAGTATTTT
CASSLRNRGGEDTQYF
>TRBV19|TRBD1|NA|TRBJ1-5
TGTGCCAGTAGTACAATCCGACAGGGTGACCAGCCCCAGCATTTT
CASSTIRQGDQPQHF
>TRBV12-3/TRBV12-4|NA|once|TRBJ1-5
TGTGCCAGCAGTTTAACCGAACTTCAGCCCCAGCATTTT
CASSLTELQPQHF
>TRBV6-5|NA|NA|TRBJ1-1
TGTGCCAGCAGACAGGGTATGAACACTGAAGCTTTCTTT
CASRQGMNTEAFF
>TRBV4-2|TRBD1|few|TRBJ1-2
TGTGCCAGCAGCCGAACAGGGGGCGCAGACTATGGCTACACCTTC
CASSRTGGADYGYTF
>TRBV12-5|NA|NA|TRBJ2-1
TGTGCTAGTGGTTTCTTCGTAGGACACTTCTACAATGAGCAGTTCTTC
CASGFFVGHFYNEQFF